One and the same sample provided the 4 T cell receptor beta chains below, sequenced in a study of early T cells in non-severe SARS-CoV-2 infection. TCRdb used MiXCR to reprocess the 5' RACE reads, holding one entry per CDR3 protein. Of approximately 64,000 distinct CDR3 sequences in the sample, about 4.9% were seen once. The sequenced material came from whole blood. The receptors come from an adult who was a healthcare worker with PCR-confirmed SARS-CoV-2 infection or an uninfected control (not recorded which).

The rearrangement links TRBV6-6 to TRBJ2-5, with 11 bases fitting TRBD2. The CDR3 runs to 16 residues. Germline V gene data show CDR1 as MNHNY and CDR2 as SVGAGI (reference sequence). V lost 2 bases, J lost 4 bases, and 6 bases stayed unmatched. CDR3 amino acids: CASSYTSGRRRETQYF. The CDR3 DNA sequence: TGTGCCAGCAGTTACACTAGCGGGAGACGAAGAGAGACCCAGTACTTC.

The chain carries TRBV10-3 and TRBJ1-3; perhaps TRBD1 as D (5 bases). The CDR3 has 17 residues. CDR1 and CDR2 (germline): ENHRY, SYGVKD. V was shortened by 0 bases and J by 3 bases, with 15 bases between the two germline ends. The CDR3 coding sequence is TGTGCCATCAGTGAGTCGTTAAGGGGCCGATTTGGAAACACCATATATTTT. Protein: CAISESLRGRFGNTIYF.

This clonotype was counted many times. The chain carries TRBV10-3 and TRBJ1-5, with 7 nucleotides matching TRBD1. The germline gives CDR1 ENHRY, CDR2 SYGVKD. V shed 4 bases and J 8 bases; nucleotides not matched to a gene: 8. The CDR3 extends over 14 amino acids. The CDR3 is CAISGQGIQEPQHF. Here the CDR3 DNA reads TGTGCCATCAGTGGACAGGGCATTCAGGAGCCCCAGCATTTT.

This clonotype was recorded at least ten times. This rearrangement joins TRBV6-6 to TRBJ2-2; 8 bases fit TRBD2. This CDR3 is 15 amino acids long. With V trimmed by 4 bases and J by 1 base, 2 bases remained unmatched. Germline V lookup: CDR1 MNHNY, CDR2 SVGAGI (reference sequence). The CDR3 coding sequence is TGTGCCAGCAGTTCCAGCGGGAGGAACACCGGGGAGCTGTTTTTT. The encoded protein is CASSSSGRNTGELFF.